This TCR beta chain was profiled in a study of cytomegalovirus exposure and HLA in healthy donors. General study results and limits: That first-cohort TCR clusters tended to co-occur in the 95 to 150 validation repertoires was found in a later analysis. The authors enumerated 150 to 200 TCR beta chains as linked to cytomegalovirus.

Details on this clone: The antigen remains unidentified.

The study drew the donors from its roughly 120-subject validation cohort, separate from the approximately 700-subject first cohort. The V and J ends lost 7 bases and 6 bases respectively, with 16 bases between them. The CDR3 contains 13 residues. Germline values: CDR1 SNHLY, CDR2 FYNNEI. Repertoires were generated with immunoSEQ multiplex PCR, while TCRdb's copy carries only in-frame clones and drops some. The table lists approximately 260,000 clones, 65% to 90% of them singletons. The chain combines TRBV2 with TRBJ2-7; a weak D match, TRBD1 (6 bases). Sequencing was carried out using PBMCs. The clonotype was recovered from a woman between 18 and 30 years old in good health and CMV-seronegative. The CDR3 loop is CASKRGDKGEQYF. In nucleotides, the CDR3 is TGTGCCAGCAAACGAGGGGACAAGGGCGAGCAGTACTTC.